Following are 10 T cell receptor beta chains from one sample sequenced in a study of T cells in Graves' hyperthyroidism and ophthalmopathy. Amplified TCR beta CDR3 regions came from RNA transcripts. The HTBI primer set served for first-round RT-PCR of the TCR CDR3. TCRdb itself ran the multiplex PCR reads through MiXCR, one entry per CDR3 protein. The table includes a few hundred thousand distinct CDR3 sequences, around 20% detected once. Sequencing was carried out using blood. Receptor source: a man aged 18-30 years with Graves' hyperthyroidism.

CDR3: CATLGGAFEAFF. The CDR3, as DNA: TGTGCCACCTTGGGGGGGGCATTTGAAGCTTTCTTT. The V gene is TRBV2, the J gene TRBJ1-1, with a weak D call TRBD1 (6 bases). Germline loops: CDR1 SNHLY, CDR2 FYNNEI. V lost 10 bases and J lost 7, with 16 bases in between. The CDR3 is made up of 12 amino acids. Drawing the rest from reference TRBV2 and TRBJ1-1, the complete variable domain is EPEVTQTPSHQVTQMGQEVILRCVPISNHLYFYWYRQILGQKVEFLVSFYNNEISEKSEIFDDQFSVERPDGSNFTLKIRSTKLEDSAMYFCATLGGAFEAFFGQGTRLTVV.

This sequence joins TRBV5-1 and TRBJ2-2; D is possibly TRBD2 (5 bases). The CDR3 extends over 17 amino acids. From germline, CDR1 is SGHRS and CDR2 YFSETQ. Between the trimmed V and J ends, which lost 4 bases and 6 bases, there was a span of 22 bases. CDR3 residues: CASSLPFRGIKAGELFF. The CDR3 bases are TGCGCCAGCAGCCTACCCTTTCGGGGAATTAAAGCCGGGGAGCTGTTTTTT.

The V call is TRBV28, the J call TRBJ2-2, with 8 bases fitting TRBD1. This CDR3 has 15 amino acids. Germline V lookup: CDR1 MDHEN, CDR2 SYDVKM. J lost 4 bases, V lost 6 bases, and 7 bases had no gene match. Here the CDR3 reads CASRVRTGLTGELFF. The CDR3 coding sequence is TGTGCCAGCAGAGTTAGGACAGGGCTCACCGGGGAGCTGTTTTTT.

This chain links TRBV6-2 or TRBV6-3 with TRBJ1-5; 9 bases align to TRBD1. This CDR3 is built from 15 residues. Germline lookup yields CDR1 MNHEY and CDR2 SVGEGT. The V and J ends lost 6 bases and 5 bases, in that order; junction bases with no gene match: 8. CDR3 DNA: TGTGCCAGCAGCTCCCGACAGGGGGAATATCAGCCCCAGCATTTT. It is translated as CASSSRQGEYQPQHF.

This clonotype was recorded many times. This chain's CDR3 is CASSPVANEKLFF. The CDR3 DNA sequence: TGTGCCAGCAGCCCAGTGGCTAATGAAAAACTGTTTTTT. This chain connects TRBV11-2 to TRBJ1-4, with D unresolved. CDR1 and CDR2 from the germline V gene are SGHAT and FQNNGV. Trimming removed 5 bases at V and 3 bases at J, with 7 bases between. The CDR3 has 13 residues.

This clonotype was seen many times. The CDR3 nucleotides read TGTGCCAGCAGTAATCCGGGACTAGCCAGCTTGGGTGAGCAGTACTTC. Protein sequence: CASSNPGLASLGEQYF. This chain connects TRBV6-2 or TRBV6-3 to TRBJ2-7; TRBD2 aligns across 9 bases. J lost 7 bases, V lost 5 bases, and 15 bases had no gene match. CDR3 length: 16 amino acids. Per germline, CDR1 MNHEY and CDR2 SVGEGT.

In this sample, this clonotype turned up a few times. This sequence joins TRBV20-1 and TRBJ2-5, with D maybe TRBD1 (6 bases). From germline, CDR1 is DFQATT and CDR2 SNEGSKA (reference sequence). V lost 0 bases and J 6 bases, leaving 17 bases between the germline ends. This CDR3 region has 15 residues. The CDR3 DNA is TGCAGTGCTAGAGATCAAGTGGGCAGGGGCCAGACCCAGTACTTC. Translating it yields CSARDQVGRGQTQYF.

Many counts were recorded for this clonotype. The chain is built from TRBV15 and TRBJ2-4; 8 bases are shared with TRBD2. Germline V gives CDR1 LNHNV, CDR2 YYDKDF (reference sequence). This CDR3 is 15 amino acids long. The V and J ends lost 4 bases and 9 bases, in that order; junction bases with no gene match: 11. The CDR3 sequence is CATSTLGSGGPIQYF. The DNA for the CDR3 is TGTGCCACCAGCACCCTCGGGAGCGGGGGACCCATTCAGTACTTC.

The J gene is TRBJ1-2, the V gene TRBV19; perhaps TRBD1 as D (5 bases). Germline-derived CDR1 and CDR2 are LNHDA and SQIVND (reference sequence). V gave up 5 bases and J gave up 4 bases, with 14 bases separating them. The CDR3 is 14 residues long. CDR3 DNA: TGTGCCAGTAGTCCCAGGGCATCCTCCTATGGCTACACCTTC. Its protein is CASSPRASSYGYTF.

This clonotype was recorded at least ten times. CDR3 nucleotide sequence: TGTGCCTGGAGTGTACTGGCGCACCCGGCGGGGACCCAGTACTTC. Protein sequence: CAWSVLAHPAGTQYF. This rearrangement joins TRBV30 to TRBJ2-5; possibly TRBD2 for D (5 bases). V lost 0 bases and J 7 bases, leaving 18 bases between the germline ends. CDR1 and CDR2 (germline): GTSNPN, SVGIG (reference sequence). CDR3 length: 15 residues.